Sequencing of this TCR beta chain was carried out in a study of blood T cell repertoires in COVID-19. Only in-frame clones appear in the TCRdb table, and some are missing; sequencing was by immunoSEQ multiplex PCR. The sample has about 210,000 clones, around 88% seen once. Assignments of participants to cohorts depended upon their own reported clinical history. This CDR3 is built from 16 residues. CDR1 and CDR2 (germline): SGHTA, FQGNSA. Trimming stripped 1 base from V and 3 bases from J, with 13 bases between. The chain recombines TRBV7-2 with TRBJ2-4; D might be TRBD2 (7 bases). The sequence came from a middle-aged woman with acute COVID-19. The sequenced sample was PBMCs or T cells enriched from blood (not recorded which). This chain's CDR3 is CASSLGGGRGKNIQYF. In DNA, the CDR3 is TGTGCCAGCAGCTTAGGGGGGGGGCGGGGCAAAAACATTCAGTACTTC.